This TCR beta chain originates from a study of blood T cell repertoires in COVID-19. At the level of the study: Acute and convalescent COVID-19 samples came from the United States, Italy and Spain.

The authors' processing: Scientists estimated how many nucleated cells there were by amplifying reference gene primers. Here immunoSEQ multiplex PCR was the method, and the copy in TCRdb shows in-frame clones only, minus some. The DNA was the basis for D and trimming; V, J and clone size are from that table. This sample carries tens of thousands of clones, roughly 83% of them seen once, and the ten largest clones take 2.5% to 3%. Unmatched junction bases numbered 8, after V lost 1 base and J lost 1 base. This CDR3 is built from 19 residues. From germline, CDR1 is SGHNT and CDR2 YENEEA. The sample was peripheral blood. This chain links TRBV11-3 with TRBJ2-3, with 13 bases lining up with TRBD2. This receptor was taken from a man aged 80 or over with active or convalescent COVID-19. In DNA form, the CDR3 reads TGTGCCAGCAGCTTAGTTGGACCGGGGACTAGCGGGGGCACAGATACGCAGTATTTT. This gives the protein CASSLVGPGTSGGTDTQYF.